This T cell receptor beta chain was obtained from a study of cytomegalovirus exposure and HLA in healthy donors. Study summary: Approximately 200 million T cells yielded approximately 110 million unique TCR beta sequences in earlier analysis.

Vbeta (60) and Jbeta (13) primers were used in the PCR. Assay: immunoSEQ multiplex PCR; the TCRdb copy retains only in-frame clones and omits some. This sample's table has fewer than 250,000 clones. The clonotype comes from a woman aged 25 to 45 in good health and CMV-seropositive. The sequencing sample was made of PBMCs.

CDR3 sequence: CASSLRKSTDTQYF. DNA for the CDR3: TGTGCCAGCAGCTTACGTAAAAGCACAGATACGCAGTATTTT. V usage is TRBV7-2 and J usage is TRBJ2-3; no definite D call. The CDR3 has 14 residues. The germline V and J ends were trimmed by 2 bases and 0 bases, with 6 bases remaining between them. The germline V gene has CDR1 SGHTA and CDR2 FQGNSA.